The sequence of this T cell receptor beta chain was determined in a study of blood T cell repertoires in COVID-19. TCRdb keeps only in-frame clones here, not all; method: immunoSEQ multiplex PCR. The sample lists 100,000 or so clones, less than 90% occurring once. Germline CDR1 is WNHNN and CDR2 is SYGVQD (reference sequence). Deletions cut 6 bases from V and 3 bases from J, with 13 bases between. This CDR3 has 14 amino acids. In this sample, this clone turned up once. The chain has TRBV10-1 and TRBJ2-3; maybe TRBD2 (5 bases). Specimen: peripheral blood. This receptor was identified in a man aged 55-75 years with acute or convalescent COVID-19. The CDR3 nucleotides are TGCGCCAGCAGCGACCCGGGAAGGACAGATACGCAGTATTTT. Translated, it gives CASSDPGRTDTQYF.